The 24 T cell receptor beta chains below come from one sample, sequenced in a study of blood T cell repertoires in COVID-19. The method was immunoSEQ multiplex PCR; TCRdb's version includes in-frame clones alone and lacks a portion of them. The data contain under 85,000 clones, approximately 85% of them singletons. Sequencing used peripheral blood. Receptors were obtained from a man aged 65 to 79 with acute or convalescent COVID-19.

This clone has just one count. This chain uses TRBV5-1 with TRBJ2-3; D gene ambiguous. Germline CDR1 is SGHRS and CDR2 is YFSETQ. V lost 2 bases, J lost 0 bases, and 7 bases lay in between. CDR3 size: 14 residues. CDR3 protein: CASSFDLSTDTQYF. The CDR3 nucleotides read TGCGCCAGCAGCTTCGACTTGAGCACAGATACGCAGTATTTT.

The DNA for the CDR3 is TGTGCCAGCAGCCATAACAGGGCAACTAATGAAAAACTGTTTTTT. This codes for CASSHNRATNEKLFF. The chain links TRBV6-5 to TRBJ1-4; D is possibly TRBD1 (6 bases). The CDR3 sequence is 15 residues long. Germline CDR1 reads MNHEY; CDR2 reads SVGAGI. V was clipped by 6 bases and J by 0 bases, with 11 bases between them.

This chain uses TRBV2 with TRBJ2-5, with D perhaps TRBD1 (5 bases). CDR3 length equals 15 residues. The ends were cut back, 2 bases at V and 5 bases at J, with 15 bases in the middle. The germline CDR1 and CDR2 sequences are SNHLY and FYNNEI. As DNA, the CDR3 is TGTGCCAGCAGTGAATTGGGGCAGGATGCGGAGACCCAGTACTTC. It yields the protein CASSELGQDAETQYF.

The rearrangement uses TRBV6-6 and TRBJ1-5, with a weak D call TRBD1 (5 bases). Germline V gene sequence: CDR1 MNHNY, CDR2 SVGAGI (reference sequence). V was shortened by 2 bases and J by 4 bases, with 12 bases between the two germline ends. The CDR3 totals 15 residues. CDR3 DNA: TGTGCCAGCAGTTACCGCGACAGTGAGAATCAGCCCCAGCATTTT. Protein product: CASSYRDSENQPQHF.

The chain carries TRBV3-1 (or the pseudogene TRBV3-2) and TRBJ2-2; tentative D call: TRBD2 (6 bases). V lost 8 bases, J lost 0 bases, and 10 bases lay in between. The length of the CDR3 is 14 residues. The V gene's germline CDR1 is LGHDT and CDR2 YNNKEL (reference sequence). CDR3 region: CASQTRANTGELFF. The DNA for the CDR3 is TGTGCCAGCCAGACTAGAGCGAACACCGGGGAGCTGTTTTTT.

The genes are TRBV9 and TRBJ1-1; 7 bases are shared with TRBD1. From germline, CDR1 is SGDLS and CDR2 YYNGEE. CDR3 length: 15 residues. V was clipped by 0 bases and J by 9 bases; unmatched bases: 11. CDR3 in DNA: TGTGCCAGCAGCGTAGCGTCTCGGGACAGAGGGAAAGCTTTCTTT. It encodes CASSVASRDRGKAFF.

This chain links TRBV28 with TRBJ2-5; TRBD2 aligns across 8 bases. V was clipped by 6 bases and J by 1 base; unmatched bases: 7. Germline CDR1 MDHEN, CDR2 SYDVKM. This CDR3 spans 15 amino acids. CDR3 nucleotides: TGTGCCAGCAGCCCCCTCGGGGGGGTCCAAGAGACCCAGTACTTC. Its protein product is CASSPLGGVQETQYF.

The rearrangement uses TRBV11-3 and TRBJ2-7; D possibly corresponds to TRBD2 (6 bases). The CDR3 contains 12 residues. CDR1 and CDR2 from the germline V gene are SGHNT and YENEEA. V was trimmed by 8 bases and J by 3 bases, leaving 11 bases between them. The CDR3 bases are TGTGCCAGCGGGAGGAATAACTACGAGCAGTACTTC. Its translation is CASGRNNYEQYF.

V usage is TRBV18 and J usage is TRBJ2-5, with a possible D match to TRBD2 (6 bases). There are 13 residues in the CDR3. Germline V lookup: CDR1 KGHSH, CDR2 LQKENI. Trimming stripped 9 bases from V and 1 base from J, with 12 bases between. CDR3 DNA: TGTGCCAGTCACATGGGGGGCCAAGAGACCCAGTACTTC. As protein: CASHMGGQETQYF.

The CDR3 loop is CASSPGSTDTQYF. CDR3 DNA sequence: TGTGCCAGCAGCCCCGGGAGCACAGATACGCAGTATTTT. V usage is TRBV28 and J usage is TRBJ2-3, with D hard to call. This CDR3 contains 13 residues. Trimming stripped 6 bases from V and 0 bases from J, with 7 bases between. The V gene's germline CDR1 is MDHEN and CDR2 SYDVKM.

The chain employs TRBV5-8 and TRBJ1-1, with 7 bases lining up with TRBD1. The germline gives CDR1 SGHTS, CDR2 YDEGEE. Losses at the gene ends were 3 bases for V and 5 bases for J; bases not matched to a gene: 13. This CDR3 region has 16 residues. The CDR3, as DNA: TGTGCCAGCAGCTGGGGATTACAGGGGCGCGGGACTGAAGCTTTCTTT. Translation gives CASSWGLQGRGTEAFF.

This sequence joins TRBV19 and TRBJ1-5; 7 bases are a match to TRBD1. With 6 bases clipped from V and 6 bases from J, the junction kept 8 bases outside the gene matches. There are 14 residues in the CDR3. Per germline, CDR1 LNHDA and CDR2 SQIVND (reference sequence). CDR3 in DNA: TGTGCCAGTAGCTTTACAGGGGTGAGTCAGCCCCAGCATTTT. This sequence encodes CASSFTGVSQPQHF.

The chain joins TRBV6-5 to TRBJ2-2, with no clear D. Trimming took 10 bases from V and 1 from J, leaving 10 bases between them. The germline V gene has CDR1 MNHEY and CDR2 SVGAGI. The CDR3 is 13 residues long. The DNA of the CDR3 is TGTGCCATCTTCGACTTGAACACCGGGGAGCTGTTTTTT. Translation gives CAIFDLNTGELFF.

V is TRBV5-1 and J is TRBJ2-7, with TRBD1 matching over 10 bases. CDR1 is SGHRS, CDR2 YFSETQ, per germline. J lost 6 bases, V lost 0 bases, and 6 bases had no gene match. This CDR3 is 15 amino acids long. In nucleotides, the CDR3 is TGCGCCAGCAGCTTGGCCGGGACAGGGGCTACCGAGCAGTACTTC. Protein sequence: CASSLAGTGATEQYF.

The chain uses TRBV29-1 and TRBJ2-2; 7 bases are shared with TRBD1. After removal of 1 base from V and 1 base from J, the junction contained 0 bases not matched to a gene. This CDR3 has 14 amino acids. CDR1 is SQVTM, CDR2 ANQGSEA, per germline. The CDR3 DNA reads TGCAGCGTTGAAGGGACAGGGAACACCGGGGAGCTGTTTTTT. Translation: CSVEGTGNTGELFF.

This sequence joins TRBV19 and TRBJ2-1; 9 bases line up with TRBD2. V lost 4 bases to trimming and J lost 6 bases; unmatched junction nucleotides: 7. The CDR3 contains 15 residues. The germline V gene has CDR1 LNHDA and CDR2 SQIVND (reference sequence). The CDR3 sequence: CASSTLAGSVNEQFF. The CDR3, as DNA: TGTGCCAGTAGTACGCTAGCGGGATCGGTCAATGAGCAGTTCTTC.

In DNA form, the CDR3 reads TGTGCCAGCAGCCAACAGGGCAGAGAGCCGGGTGAGCAGTACTTC. Residues: CASSQQGREPGEQYF. The chain carries TRBV3-1 (or the pseudogene TRBV3-2) and TRBJ2-7; D possibly corresponds to TRBD1 (5 bases). The CDR3 consists of 15 residues. Per the germline V gene, CDR1 is LGHDT and CDR2 is YNNKEL (reference sequence). The germline V and J ends were trimmed by 2 bases and 7 bases, with 18 bases remaining between them.

This clone appeared once. This chain connects TRBV6-5 to TRBJ2-7; the match to TRBD1 covers 8 bases. This CDR3 has 15 amino acids. Germline trimming cut 6 bases from V and 5 bases from J; bases unmatched to any gene: 12. The germline V gene encodes CDR1 MNHEY and CDR2 SVGAGI. This chain's CDR3 is CASSYQTGVGDEQYF. The CDR3, as DNA: TGTGCCAGCAGCTACCAGACAGGGGTGGGAGACGAGCAGTACTTC.

J is TRBJ2-1 and V is TRBV6-2 or TRBV6-3, with 9 bases that match TRBD1. The germline gives CDR1 MNHEY, CDR2 SVGEGT. V was clipped by 5 bases and J by 4 bases; unmatched bases: 9. The CDR3 totals 16 residues. This CDR3 is CASSKQGAKAYNEQFF. In nucleotides, the CDR3 is TGTGCCAGCAGTAAACAGGGGGCGAAAGCATACAATGAGCAGTTCTTC.

The chain links TRBV30 to TRBJ1-2, with a weak D call TRBD1 (6 bases). CDR1 and CDR2 from the germline V gene are GTSNPN and SVGIG (reference sequence). V lost 2 bases to trimming and J lost 2 bases, with 12 bases between them. The CDR3 length is 14 residues. The DNA of the CDR3 is TGTGCCTGGAGTCTGCTAGGACAGAACTATGGCTACACCTTC. This encodes CAWSLLGQNYGYTF.

CDR3 sequence: CASRITVGLAGGGLYEQYF. The CDR3, as DNA: TGTGCCAGCAGGATTACAGTGGGACTAGCGGGAGGTGGGCTTTACGAGCAGTACTTC. The V and J genes are TRBV28 and TRBJ2-7; TRBD2 matches 15 bases. The length of the CDR3 is 19 residues. CDR1 MDHEN and CDR2 SYDVKM come from the germline V gene. Losses at the gene ends were 6 bases for V and 4 bases for J; bases not matched to a gene: 16.

The chain employs TRBV3-1 (or the pseudogene TRBV3-2) and TRBJ2-7; 7 bases map to TRBD1. The V segment lost 0 bases and the J segment 1 base; nucleotides outside the gene matches: 6. The length of the CDR3 is 16 residues. In germline, CDR1 is LGHDT, CDR2 YNNKEL (reference sequence). The CDR3 is CASSQEGTEFSYEQYF. CDR3 sequence (DNA): TGTGCCAGCAGCCAAGAGGGGACAGAATTTTCCTACGAGCAGTACTTC.

V is TRBV3-1 (or the pseudogene TRBV3-2) and J is TRBJ1-2; possibly TRBD1 for D (5 bases). This CDR3 spans 16 amino acids. Germline V lookup: CDR1 LGHDT, CDR2 YNNKEL (reference sequence). The V and J ends lost 0 bases and 0 bases respectively, with 11 bases between them. The CDR3 DNA sequence: TGTGCCAGCAGCCAAGATTTGGCAGGGACTAACTATGGCTACACCTTC. Its protein is CASSQDLAGTNYGYTF.

The chain employs TRBV5-1 and TRBJ1-5; 7 bases are a match to TRBD1. In germline, CDR1 is SGHRS, CDR2 YFSETQ. The CDR3 is made up of 15 amino acids. The trim removed 5 bases at V and 2 bases at J, leaving 7 bases unmatched. This CDR3 reads CASSPTGLGNQPQHF. The CDR3 DNA follows: TGCGCCAGCAGTCCGACAGGGCTTGGCAATCAGCCCCAGCATTTT.